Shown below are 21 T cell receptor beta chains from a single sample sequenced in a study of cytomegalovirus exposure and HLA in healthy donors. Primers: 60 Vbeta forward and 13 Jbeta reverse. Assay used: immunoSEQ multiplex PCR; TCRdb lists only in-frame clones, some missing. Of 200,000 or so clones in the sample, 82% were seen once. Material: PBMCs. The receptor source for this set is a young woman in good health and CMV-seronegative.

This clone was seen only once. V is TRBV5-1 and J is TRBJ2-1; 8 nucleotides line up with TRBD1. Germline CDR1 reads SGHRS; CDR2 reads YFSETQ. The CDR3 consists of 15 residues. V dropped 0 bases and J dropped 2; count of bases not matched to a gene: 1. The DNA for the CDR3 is TGCGCCAGCAGCTTGGGACAGGGGACCTACAATGAGCAGTTCTTC. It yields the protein CASSLGQGTYNEQFF.

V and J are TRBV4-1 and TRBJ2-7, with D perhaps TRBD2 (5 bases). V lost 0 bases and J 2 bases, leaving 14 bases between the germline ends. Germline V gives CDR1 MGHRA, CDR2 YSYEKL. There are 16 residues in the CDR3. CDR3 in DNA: TGCGCCAGCAGCCAAGATCCCGGCGGGCAAGCCTACGAGCAGTACTTC. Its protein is CASSQDPGGQAYEQYF.

In DNA, the CDR3 is TGTGCCAGCAGTTCGTCTCAGGGGTATGGCTACACCTTC. It encodes CASSSSQGYGYTF. This chain connects TRBV6-5 to TRBJ1-2; possibly TRBD1 for D (6 bases). This CDR3 spans 13 amino acids. V dropped 4 bases and J dropped 5 bases, with 11 bases sitting between them. Germline CDR1 and CDR2: MNHEY and SVGAGI.

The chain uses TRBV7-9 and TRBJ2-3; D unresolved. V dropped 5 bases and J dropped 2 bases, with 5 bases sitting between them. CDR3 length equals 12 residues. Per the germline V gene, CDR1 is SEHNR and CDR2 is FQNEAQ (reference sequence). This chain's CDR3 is CASSPSTDTQYF. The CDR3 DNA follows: TGTGCCAGCAGCCCCTCCACAGATACGCAGTATTTT. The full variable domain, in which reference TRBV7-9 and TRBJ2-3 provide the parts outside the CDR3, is DTGVSQNPRHKITKRGQNVTFRCDPISEHNRLYWYRQTLGQGPEFLTYFQNEAQLEKSRLLSDRFSAERPKGSFSTLEIQRTEQGDSAMYLCASSPSTDTQYFGPGTRLTVL.

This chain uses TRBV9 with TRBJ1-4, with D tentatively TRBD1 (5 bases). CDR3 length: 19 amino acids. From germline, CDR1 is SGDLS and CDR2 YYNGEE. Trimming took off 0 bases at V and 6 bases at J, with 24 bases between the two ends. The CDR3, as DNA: TGTGCCAGCAGCGTAGGTGAGGGGCTCCCGATCTGGGGGGATGAAAAACTGTTTTTT. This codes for CASSVGEGLPIWGDEKLFF.

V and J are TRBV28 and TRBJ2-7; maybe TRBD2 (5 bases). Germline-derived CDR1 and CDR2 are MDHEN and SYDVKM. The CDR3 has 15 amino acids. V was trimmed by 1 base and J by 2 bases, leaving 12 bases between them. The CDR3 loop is CASSLSVQAAYEQYF. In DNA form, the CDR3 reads TGTGCCAGCAGTTTATCTGTACAAGCGGCCTACGAGCAGTACTTC.

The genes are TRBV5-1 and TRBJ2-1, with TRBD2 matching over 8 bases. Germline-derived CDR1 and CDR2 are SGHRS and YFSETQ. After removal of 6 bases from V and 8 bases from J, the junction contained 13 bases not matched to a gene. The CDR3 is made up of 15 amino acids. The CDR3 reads CASKSFSGGNHEQFF. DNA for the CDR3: TGCGCCAGCAAATCTTTTTCGGGAGGGAATCATGAGCAGTTCTTC.

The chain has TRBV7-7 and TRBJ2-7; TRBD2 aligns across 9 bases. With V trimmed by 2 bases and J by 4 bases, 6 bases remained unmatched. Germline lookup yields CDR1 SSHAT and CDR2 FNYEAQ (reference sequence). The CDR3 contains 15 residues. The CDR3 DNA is TGTGCCAGCAGCTTACTAGCGGGGAACTCTTACGAGCAGTACTTC. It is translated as CASSLLAGNSYEQYF. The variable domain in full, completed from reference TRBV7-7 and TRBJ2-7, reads GAGVSQSPRYKVTKRGQDVTLRCDPISSHATLYWYQQALGQGPEFLTYFNYEAQPDKSGLPSDRFSAERPEGSISTLTIQRTEQRDSAMYRCASSLLAGNSYEQYFGPGTRLTVT.

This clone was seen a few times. CDR3 nucleotides: TGTGCCAGCACCGGGACAGGGATAGGAGAGACCCAGTACTTC. Translating gives CASTGTGIGETQYF. The rearrangement links TRBV19 to TRBJ2-5; 9 bases agree with TRBD1. The CDR3 sequence is 14 residues long. V lost 9 bases, J lost 4 bases, and 9 bases stayed unmatched. Germline V lookup: CDR1 LNHDA, CDR2 SQIVND (reference sequence). Full variable domain (remainder filled in from reference TRBV19 and TRBJ2-5): DGGITQSPKYLFRKEGQNVTLSCEQNLNHDAMYWYRQDPGQGLRLIYYSQIVNDFQKGDIAEGYSVSREKKESFPLTVTSAQKNPTAFYLCASTGTGIGETQYFGPGTRLLVL.

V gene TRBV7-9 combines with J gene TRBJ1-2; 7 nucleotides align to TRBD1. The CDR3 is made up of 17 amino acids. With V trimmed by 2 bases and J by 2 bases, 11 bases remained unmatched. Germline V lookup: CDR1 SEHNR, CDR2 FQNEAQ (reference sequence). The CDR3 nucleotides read TGTGCCAGCAGCTTATCAGGGGGGACAGAGTTGAACTATGGCTACACCTTC. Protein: CASSLSGGTELNYGYTF.

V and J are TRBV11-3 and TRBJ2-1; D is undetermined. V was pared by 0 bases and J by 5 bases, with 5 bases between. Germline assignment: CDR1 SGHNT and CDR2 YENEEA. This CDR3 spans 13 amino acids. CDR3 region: CASSLDTDNEQFF. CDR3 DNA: TGTGCCAGCAGCTTAGATACAGACAATGAGCAGTTCTTC.

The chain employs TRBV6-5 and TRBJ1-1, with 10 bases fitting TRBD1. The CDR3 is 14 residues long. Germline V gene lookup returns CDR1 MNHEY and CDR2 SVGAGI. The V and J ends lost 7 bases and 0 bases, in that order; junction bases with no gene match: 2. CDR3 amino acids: CASNDRGLNTEAFF. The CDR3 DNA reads TGTGCCAGCAACGACAGGGGGCTGAACACTGAAGCTTTCTTT.

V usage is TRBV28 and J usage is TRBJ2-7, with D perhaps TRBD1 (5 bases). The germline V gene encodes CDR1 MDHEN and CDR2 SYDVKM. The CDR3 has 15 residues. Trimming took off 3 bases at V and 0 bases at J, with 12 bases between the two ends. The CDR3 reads CASSFGATLSYEQYF. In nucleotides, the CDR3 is TGTGCCAGCAGTTTTGGGGCCACCCTCTCCTACGAGCAGTACTTC.

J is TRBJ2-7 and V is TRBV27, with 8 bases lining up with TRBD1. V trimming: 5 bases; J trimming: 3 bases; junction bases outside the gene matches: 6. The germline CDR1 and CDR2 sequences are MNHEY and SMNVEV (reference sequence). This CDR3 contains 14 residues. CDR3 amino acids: CASSGQGVSYEQYF. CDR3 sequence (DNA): TGTGCCAGCAGTGGACAGGGAGTTAGCTACGAGCAGTACTTC.

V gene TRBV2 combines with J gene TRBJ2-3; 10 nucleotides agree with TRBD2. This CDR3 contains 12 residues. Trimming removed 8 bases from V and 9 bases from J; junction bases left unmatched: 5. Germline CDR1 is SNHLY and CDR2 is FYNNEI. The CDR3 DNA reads TGTGCCAGCGTCCTAGCGGGGGACACGCAGTATTTT. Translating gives CASVLAGDTQYF.

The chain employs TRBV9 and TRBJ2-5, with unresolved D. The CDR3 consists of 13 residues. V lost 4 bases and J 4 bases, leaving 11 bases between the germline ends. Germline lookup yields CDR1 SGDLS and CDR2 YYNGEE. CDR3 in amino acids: CASSHPLLETQYF. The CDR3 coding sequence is TGTGCCAGCAGCCACCCCCTACTAGAGACCCAGTACTTC. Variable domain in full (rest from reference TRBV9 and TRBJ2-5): DSGVTQTPKHLITATGQRVTLRCSPRSGDLSVYWYQQSLDQGLQFLIQYYNGEERAKGNILERFSAQQFPDLHSELNLSSLELGDSALYFCASSHPLLETQYFGPGTRLLVL.

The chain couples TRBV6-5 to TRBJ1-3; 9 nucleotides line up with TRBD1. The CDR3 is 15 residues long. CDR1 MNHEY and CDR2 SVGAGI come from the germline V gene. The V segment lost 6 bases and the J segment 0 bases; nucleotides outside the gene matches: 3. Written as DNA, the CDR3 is TGTGCCAGCAGCCGGGACAGGGCCTCTGGAAACACCATATATTTT. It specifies CASSRDRASGNTIYF.

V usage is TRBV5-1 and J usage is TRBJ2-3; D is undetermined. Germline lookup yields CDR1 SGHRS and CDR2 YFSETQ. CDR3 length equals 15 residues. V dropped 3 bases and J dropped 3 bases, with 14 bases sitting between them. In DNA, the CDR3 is TGCGCCAGCAGCTCCGTACACCTGAAAACAGATACGCAGTATTTT. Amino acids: CASSSVHLKTDTQYF.

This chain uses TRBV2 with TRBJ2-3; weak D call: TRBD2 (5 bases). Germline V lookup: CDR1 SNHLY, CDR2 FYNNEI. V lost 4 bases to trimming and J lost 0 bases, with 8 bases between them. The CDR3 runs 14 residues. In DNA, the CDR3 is TGTGCCAGCAGTGTACGAGGGAGCACAGATACGCAGTATTTT. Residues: CASSVRGSTDTQYF.

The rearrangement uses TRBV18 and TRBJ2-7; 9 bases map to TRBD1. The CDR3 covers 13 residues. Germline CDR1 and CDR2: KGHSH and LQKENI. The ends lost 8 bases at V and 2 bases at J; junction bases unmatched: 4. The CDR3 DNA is TGTGCCAGCGGAACAGGGGGCCCCTACGAGCAGTACTTC. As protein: CASGTGGPYEQYF.

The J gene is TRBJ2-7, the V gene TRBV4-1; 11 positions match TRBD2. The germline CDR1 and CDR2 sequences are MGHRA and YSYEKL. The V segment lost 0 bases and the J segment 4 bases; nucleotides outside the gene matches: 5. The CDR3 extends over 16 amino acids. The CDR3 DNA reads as TGCGCCAGCAGCCAAGAACTAGCGGGAGTGGGTTACGAGCAGTACTTC. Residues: CASSQELAGVGYEQYF.